This T cell receptor (beta chain) originates from a study of blood T cell repertoires in COVID-19. Study context: Samples taken during acute and convalescent COVID-19 were collected in the United States, Italy and Spain. From T cells, B-cell-depleted T cells, or PBMCs came the material, which was cDNA or gDNA.

The V gene's germline CDR1 is PRHDT and CDR2 FYEKMQ (reference sequence). The CDR3 contains 15 residues. Trimming took 5 bases from V and 5 from J; bases not matched to a gene: 7. The authors' processing: Quantification of nucleated cells was approximated via reference gene primer amplification. Generated by immunoSEQ multiplex PCR, the TCRdb table keeps only in-frame clones and is missing some. The V and J calls and clone size come from that table; D and trimming were worked out from the DNA. The top ten hold about 1.6% of the sample, which has over 250,000 clones, about 90% seen once. The clonotype was recovered from a woman in her 40s who had recovered from COVID-19. Source material: peripheral blood. This sequence joins TRBV13 and TRBJ2-1; TRBD2 aligns across 9 bases. The CDR3 sequence: CASSLSGGRDNEQFF. The CDR3 DNA reads TGTGCCAGCAGCCTGAGCGGGGGGAGAGACAATGAGCAGTTCTTC.